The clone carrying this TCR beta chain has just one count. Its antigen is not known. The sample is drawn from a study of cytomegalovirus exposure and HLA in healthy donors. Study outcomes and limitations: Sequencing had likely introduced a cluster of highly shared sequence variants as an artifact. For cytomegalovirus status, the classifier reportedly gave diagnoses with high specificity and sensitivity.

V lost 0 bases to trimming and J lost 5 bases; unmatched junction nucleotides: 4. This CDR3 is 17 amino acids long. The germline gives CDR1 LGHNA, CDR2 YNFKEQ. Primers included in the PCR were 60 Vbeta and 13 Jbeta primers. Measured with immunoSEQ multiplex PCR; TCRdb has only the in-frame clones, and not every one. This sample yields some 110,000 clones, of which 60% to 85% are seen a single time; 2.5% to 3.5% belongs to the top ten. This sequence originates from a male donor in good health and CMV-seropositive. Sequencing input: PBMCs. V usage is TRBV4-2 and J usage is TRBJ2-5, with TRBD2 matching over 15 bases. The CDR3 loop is CASSQEVGTSGRETQYF. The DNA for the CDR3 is TGTGCCAGCAGCCAAGAGGTGGGGACTAGCGGGAGGGAGACCCAGTACTTC.